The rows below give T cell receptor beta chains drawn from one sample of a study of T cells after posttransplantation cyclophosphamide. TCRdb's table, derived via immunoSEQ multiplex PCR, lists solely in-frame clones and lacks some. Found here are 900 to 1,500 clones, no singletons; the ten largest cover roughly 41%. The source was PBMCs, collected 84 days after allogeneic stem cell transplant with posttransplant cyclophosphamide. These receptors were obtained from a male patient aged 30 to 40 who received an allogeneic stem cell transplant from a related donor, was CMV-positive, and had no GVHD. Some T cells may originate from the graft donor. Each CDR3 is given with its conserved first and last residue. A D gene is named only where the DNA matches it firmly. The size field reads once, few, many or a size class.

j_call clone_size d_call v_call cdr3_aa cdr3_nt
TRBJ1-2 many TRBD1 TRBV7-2 CASSFDRVNGYTF TGTGCCAGCAGCTTCGACAGGGTAAATGGCTACACCTTC
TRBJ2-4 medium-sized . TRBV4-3 CASSPTGIAKNIQYF TGCGCCAGCAGCCCGACGGGGATCGCCAAAAACATTCAGTACTTC
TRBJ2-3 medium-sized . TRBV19 CASSIAGGLDTQYF TGTGCCAGTAGTATAGCCGGGGGGCTGGATACGCAGTATTTT
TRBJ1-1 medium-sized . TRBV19 CASSDVIGGTEAFF TGTGCCAGTAGTGACGTGATCGGGGGAACTGAAGCTTTCTTT
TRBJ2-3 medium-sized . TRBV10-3 CAISDPWTASTDTQYF TGTGCCATCAGTGACCCATGGACAGCTAGCACAGATACGCAGTATTTT
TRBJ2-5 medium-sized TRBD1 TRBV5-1 CASSLTTGAGETQYF TGCGCCAGCAGCTTAACGACAGGGGCAGGGGAGACCCAGTACTTC
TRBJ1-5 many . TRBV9 CASSVGGTIGNQPQHF TGTGCCAGCAGCGTCGGGGGGACAATCGGCAATCAGCCCCAGCATTTT
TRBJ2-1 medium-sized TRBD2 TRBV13 CASSLPPGLDLYNEQFF TGTGCCAGCAGCTTACCGCCGGGACTAGATTTATACAATGAGCAGTTCTTC
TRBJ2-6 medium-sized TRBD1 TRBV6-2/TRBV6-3 CASNGQGRSGANVLTF TGTGCCAGCAACGGACAGGGGAGATCAGGGGCCAACGTCCTGACTTTC
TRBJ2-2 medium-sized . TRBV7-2 CASSSHYAGELFF TGTGCCAGCAGCTCTCACTACGCCGGGGAGCTGTTTTTT
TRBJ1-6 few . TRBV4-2 CASSQDQQVRFSPLHF TGTGCCAGCAGCCAAGATCAACAGGTTCGGTTTTCACCCCTCCACTTT
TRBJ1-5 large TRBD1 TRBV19 CASSKPMTGLYSNQPQHF TGTGCCAGTAGTAAACCTATGACAGGGCTATATAGCAATCAGCCCCAGCATTTT
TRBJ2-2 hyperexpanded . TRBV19 CASSITQMELFF TGTGCCAGTAGTATAACCCAGATGGAGCTGTTTTTT
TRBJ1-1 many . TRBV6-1 CASTRGENTEAFF TGTGCCAGCACTCGAGGGGAGAACACTGAAGCTTTCTTT
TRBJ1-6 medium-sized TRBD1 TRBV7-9 CASSAQAGTGASPLHF TGTGCCAGCAGCGCACAAGCCGGGACAGGAGCTTCACCCCTCCACTTT
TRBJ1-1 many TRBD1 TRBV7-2 CASSSRFGRQGWVETEAFF TGTGCCAGCAGCTCTCGGTTCGGGAGACAGGGATGGGTGGAGACTGAAGCTTTCTTT
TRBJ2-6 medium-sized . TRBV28 CASLSGANVLTF TGTGCCAGTCTCTCTGGGGCCAACGTCCTGACTTTC
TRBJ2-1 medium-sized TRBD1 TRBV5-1 CASSIGQDYNEQFF TGCGCCAGCAGCATAGGACAGGATTACAATGAGCAGTTCTTC
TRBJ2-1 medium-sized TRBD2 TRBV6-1 CASSERTSGASSYNEQFF TGTGCCAGCAGTGAGAGGACTAGCGGGGCTTCTTCCTACAATGAGCAGTTCTTC
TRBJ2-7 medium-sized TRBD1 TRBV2 CASRQGATEQYF TGTGCCAGCAGACAGGGGGCGACGGAGCAGTACTTC
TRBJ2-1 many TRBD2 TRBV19 CASSIWLAGELSGEQFF TGTGCCAGTAGTATTTGGCTAGCGGGAGAACTTTCGGGGGAGCAGTTCTTC
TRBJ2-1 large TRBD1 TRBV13 CASSLETGGVNEQFF TGTGCCAGCAGCTTAGAGACAGGGGGTGTTAATGAGCAGTTCTTC
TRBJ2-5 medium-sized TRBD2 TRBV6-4 CASSDVAGARETQYF TGTGCCAGCAGTGACGTGGCGGGAGCAAGGGAGACCCAGTACTTC